This T cell receptor (beta chain) was recorded in a study of early T cells in non-severe SARS-CoV-2 infection. This clonotype was observed a handful of times. The CDR3 loop spans 17 amino acids. V lost 3 bases and J lost 0, with 12 bases in between. Germline loops: CDR1 MNHEY, CDR2 SMNVEV (reference sequence). MiXCR, applied by TCRdb to the 5' RACE reads, yields one record per CDR3 protein. The profile shows approximately 81,000 distinct CDR3 sequences, roughly 6% of them singletons. Sequenced material: whole blood. This chain connects TRBV27 to TRBJ2-6; either TRBD1 or TRBD2 may supply D (5 bases each). This TCR was sampled from an adult who was a healthcare worker with PCR-confirmed SARS-CoV-2 infection or an uninfected control (not recorded which). The CDR3 DNA reads as TGTGCCAGCAGTTTCCAGAGGGGCTACTCTGGGGCCAACGTCCTGACTTTC. This gives the protein CASSFQRGYSGANVLTF.